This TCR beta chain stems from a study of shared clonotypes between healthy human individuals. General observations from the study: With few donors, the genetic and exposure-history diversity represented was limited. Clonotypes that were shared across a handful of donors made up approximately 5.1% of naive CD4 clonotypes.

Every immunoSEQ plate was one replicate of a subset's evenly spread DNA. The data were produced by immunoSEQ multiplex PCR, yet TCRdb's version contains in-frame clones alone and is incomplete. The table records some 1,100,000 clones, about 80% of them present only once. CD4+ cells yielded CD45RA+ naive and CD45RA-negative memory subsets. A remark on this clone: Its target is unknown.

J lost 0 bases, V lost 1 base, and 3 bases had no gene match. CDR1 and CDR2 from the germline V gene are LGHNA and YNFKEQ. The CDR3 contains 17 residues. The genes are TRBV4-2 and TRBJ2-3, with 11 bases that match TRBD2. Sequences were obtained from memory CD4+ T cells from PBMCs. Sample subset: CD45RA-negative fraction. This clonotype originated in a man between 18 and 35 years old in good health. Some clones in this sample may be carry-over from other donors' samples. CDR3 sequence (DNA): TGTGCCAGCAGCCAAGCGGGACTAGCGGTGAGCACAGATACGCAGTATTTT. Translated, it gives CASSQAGLAVSTDTQYF.